The present entry profiles one TCR beta chain with its context. Its antigen has not been determined. Base qualities were left out, and no much larger clone turns up one base away. The sample comes from a study of T cell responses to AZD1222 COVID-19 vaccine (dated by TCRdb to 2020 to 2023). In the study overall: TCR sequencing covered roughly 230 trial participants: about 210 given two doses of AZD1222 and some 25 given two doses of MenACWY control vaccine. Trial participants were enrolled by age into 18-55, 56-69 and 70-plus year subgroups, with around 140, 26 and 57 TCR-sequenced participants respectively. The paper as a whole reports these results and caveats: The 56-69-year group was small, and its depth increase did not reach significance, likely because of low power. The whole spike protein was spanned by vaccine-associated CD4 TCRs, and dominant responses were seen in regions 160-218 and 743-854. Most participants were white British and females outnumbered males, and the authors suggested that clonal diversity may have been underestimated. Reportedly, almost half of the unique spike-specific TCRs recognized epitopes lying outside the regions that are mutated in the B.1.351 and B.1.1.7 variants. Conclusions about previously exposed vaccinees are limited, since just five or six AZD1222 recipients were seropositive for SARS-CoV-2 at baseline. Because no day 14 peak-response samples were available, repertoires were characterized only after the peak T cell response. After two AZD1222 doses, spike-specific TCR breadth and depth were significantly higher than at day 0 and than in MenACWY recipients.

This sample's time point label indicates: about 28 days (+/-7) after the second vaccine dose. Because spike-specific TCR depth and breadth did not differ between the two schedules, AZD1222 recipients who got a second dose at roughly 4 weeks were pooled with those who got a second dose at roughly 12 weeks. Vaccinee samples were obtained from the UK trials COV001 and COV002, which included a single-blind randomized controlled phase 2/3 trial of AZD1222 (ChAdOx1 nCoV-19) in healthy adults. Trial participant PBMC samples were collected at day 0 and day 28 after the second dose for TCRbeta chain sequencing. The CDR3 regions of human TCRbeta chains were analyzed by immunosequencing. Per the source publication's procedure: Repertoire TCRs were matched against a reference library of SARS-CoV-2-specific TCRs generated with the MIRA antigen-specificity platform. Breadth was defined as the fraction of unique TCRs that were SARS-CoV-2-associated, and depth was defined as the fraction of total T cells that were SARS-CoV-2-associated. Using the MIRA data, each spike-specific TCR was mapped to the spike region that the TCR reacts to and placed in a CD4 or CD8 class. Log10-transformed breadth and depth values were compared by one-way ANOVA with Sidak's multiple comparisons tests. Sourced from immuneACCESS, this table was stored by TCRdb with only in-frame sequences that have V and J called. A share of the clones is absent; for the studies checked, an unresolved V gene accounts for under half, and the remainder has no known explanation. V, J and clone size reflect that table, while D and trimming were determined from the DNA. The sample data list roughly 140,000 clones, and around 90% of these were observed just once. Of the sample, 3.1% falls within the top ten clones.

The clonotype comes from an adult who received the AZD1222 COVID-19 vaccine. The sequenced sample was peripheral blood, obtained 28 days after the second AZD1222 dose.

For the CDR3, the sequence is CASSSLSGYNEQFF. The DNA sequence reads TGTGCCAGTAGCAGTCTTAGCGGATACAATGAGCAGTTCTTC. The rearrangement joined TRBV19 to TRBJ2-1; matching of 6 bases hints at TRBD2 as the D gene. There are 14 amino acids in the CDR3, from cysteine to phenylalanine inclusive. Only the CDR3 part of the read is kept: 42 bases, read in frame from the first base. The germline V gene (reference sequence) gives CDR1 as LNHDA and CDR2 as SQIVND. V is pared back by 6 bases and J by 4 bases, with 13 bases lying between the germline termini.